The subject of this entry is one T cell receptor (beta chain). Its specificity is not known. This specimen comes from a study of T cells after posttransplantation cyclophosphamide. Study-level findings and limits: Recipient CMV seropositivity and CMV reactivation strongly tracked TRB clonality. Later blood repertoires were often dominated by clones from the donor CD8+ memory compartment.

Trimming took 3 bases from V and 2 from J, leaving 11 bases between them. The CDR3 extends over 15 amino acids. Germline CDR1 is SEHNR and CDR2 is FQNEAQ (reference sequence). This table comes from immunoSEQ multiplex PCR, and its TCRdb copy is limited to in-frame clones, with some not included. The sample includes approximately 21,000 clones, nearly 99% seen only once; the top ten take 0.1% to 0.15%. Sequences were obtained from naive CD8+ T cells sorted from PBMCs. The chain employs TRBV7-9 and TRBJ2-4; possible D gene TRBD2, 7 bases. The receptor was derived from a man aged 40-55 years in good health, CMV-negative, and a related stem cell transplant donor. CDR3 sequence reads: CASSLGGGSKNIQYF. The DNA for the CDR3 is TGTGCCAGCAGCTTGGGAGGGGGATCCAAAAACATTCAGTACTTC. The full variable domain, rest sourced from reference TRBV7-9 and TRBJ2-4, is DTGVSQNPRHKITKRGQNVTFRCDPISEHNRLYWYRQTLGQGPEFLTYFQNEAQLEKSRLLSDRFSAERPKGSFSTLEIQRTEQGDSAMYLCASSLGGGSKNIQYFGAGTRLSVL.